This entry is about one TCR beta chain. The sample holds many counts of this clonotype. The antigen it recognizes is unknown. There are no base qualities to consult, and no much larger clone falls within one base. The sample originates from a study of T cells in Graves' hyperthyroidism and ophthalmopathy (dated by TCRdb to the late 2010s). In the study overall: Peripheral blood was sampled at the time of initial diagnosis, prior to any treatment. TCR V-J signatures able to tell the groups apart were searched for in a discovery cohort of 100 patients, of whom over 40 had Graves' ophthalmopathy and around 57 had stable Graves' hyperthyroidism. Whether ophthalmopathy could be predicted prospectively was tested in an independent validation cohort made up of about 20 hyperthyroidism patients plus 17 patients who later progressed to ophthalmopathy. The approximately 95 discovery patients were divided at random into training and test sets in a 7:3 ratio. In six Graves' hyperthyroidism patients, the study also compared T-cell repertoires from thyroid tissue with T-cell repertoires from blood. After blood sampling, hyperthyroidism patients were treated with methimazole at a starting dose of 30 mg daily, and ophthalmopathy patients were treated with high-dose intravenous methylprednisolone. The paper reports TCR Vbeta CDR3 sequencing of 135 peripheral blood samples: some 41 ophthalmopathy, under 85 hyperthyroidism and around 17 progressor patients.

Stable Graves' hyperthyroidism was defined as no progression to ophthalmopathy during 18 months of follow-up. Hyperthyroidism patients were newly diagnosed, had a disease duration of under 2 months, and were aged 18 to 65 years. Exclusion was applied to patients with uncontrolled infections, other autoimmune diseases, pregnancy or lactation. Diagnoses were based on clinical symptoms, serum thyroxine and TRAb, thyroid ultrasound and orbital computed tomography. Ficoll-Paque density gradient centrifugation was used to isolate PBMCs from around 10 ml of fresh peripheral blood. Total RNA was extracted using Trizol reagent, and RNA quality was assessed on an Agilent 2100 Bioanalyzer. Including cysteine and phenylalanine, the CDR3 has 13 amino acids. Only CDR3 DNA is held: 39 bases, read in frame from base 1. The germline V gene supplies CDR1 SQVTM and CDR2 ANQGSEA. For this chain, trimming is 5 bases at the V end and 8 bases at the J end, and the number of junction bases without a gene match is 6.

TCR beta CDR3 regions were amplified from RNA transcripts. A first-round RT-PCR of the TCR CDR3 used the HTBI primer set with the Qiagen OneStep RT-PCR kit. The libraries were constructed in a second round of multiplex PCR and then size-selected and purified. Libraries were sequenced paired-end with 100 bp reads on an Illumina HiSeq2000. On the authors' methods: SOAPnuke was used to process the raw data, removing reads that contained adapters or uncalled bases, had a mean Phred below 15, or lacked an exact match to the constant primer or identifier. COPE v1.2.5 was used to merge high-quality paired reads, and clonotypes were defined as unique nucleotide sequences. MiTCR v1.1 was used to align the clonotypes against IMGT TRBV, TRBD and TRBJ reference segments. Only V-J combinations with frequency above 0.0001, covering 99% to 99.2% of repertoires, were analysed. A TCS score was defined as the ratio between F50 (clonal expansion) and ExV (chaos), using BLOSUM62-based TCRdist between CDR3 peptides within each V-J. Welch's t-statistics and random forest reduced 500 to 550 V-J features to 10 to 15, which were used in a naive Bayes classifier (R e1071). The Morisita-Horn index was used to measure how similar the thyroid and blood repertoires were. In TCRdb, the public reads were trimmed at Q25 with fastp and aligned with MiXCR, with productive beta chains retained. Each CDR3 protein gets just one entry, which takes the most common genes and DNA from the rows behind it. V and J calls and clone size were set by TCRdb, not the authors. The sample contains around 700,000 distinct CDR3 sequences, about a third of them found a single time. In total, the top ten clones hold approximately 31% of the sample.

Study-wide findings and limitations: Blood samples also contained most of the expanded thyroid clonotypes (frequency above 0.001), which suggests that blood repertoires may reflect thyroid immune responses. During validation, the model predicted progression to ophthalmopathy a median of roughly six months ahead of onset, with more than 55% sensitivity and 72% to 80% specificity. In cross-validation, a model built on a 13 V-J signature told ophthalmopathy apart from stable hyperthyroidism with just under 90% sensitivity and about 81% specificity, and in testing the same model reached 80%/75%. No statistical method was used to set the sample size in advance, and investigators knew the group allocation.

This clonotype was obtained from a woman aged 40 to 50 with Graves' hyperthyroidism. The sample consisted of blood. Rearrangement joined TRBV29-1 to TRBJ1-4; TRBD1 lines up with 9 middle nucleotides. Here the CDR3 is given as CSVRQGGEEKLFF. The DNA is as follows: TGCAGCGTTAGACAGGGGGGAGAGGAAAAACTGTTTTTT. Beyond the CDR3, the reference TRBV29-1 and TRBJ1-4 genes provide the residues; the full variable domain reads: SAVISQKPSRDICQRGTSLTIQCQVDSQVTMMFWYRQQPGQSLTLIATANQGSEATYESGFVIDKFPISRPNLTFSTLTVSNMSPEDSSIYLCSVRQGGEEKLFFGSGTQLSVL.